This T cell receptor beta chain emerged from a study of T-cell reconstitution after alpha-beta-depleted transplantation in children. Overall study results and limits: At around two months after transplant, the alpha-beta T cells were reportedly derived from several hundred expanded clones that came from non-depleted graft cells. After one year, T-cell counts and TCRbeta diversity mostly came from new T cells. For some patients, TCRbeta diversity was high at day 60 because of recipient T cells and thymic progenitors that survived.

During its preparation, the TCRbeta library received unique molecular identifiers. Each CDR3 protein gets one entry after TCRdb re-called the PCR reads with MiXCR. The table shows 500,000 to 750,000 distinct CDR3 sequences, with roughly a quarter occurring only once. The table lists this clonotype with a few counts. Its antigen is currently unknown. The CDR3 has 19 amino acids. Germline V gene lookup returns CDR1 MNHEY and CDR2 SMNVEV (reference sequence). V was clipped by 2 bases and J by 3 bases; unmatched bases: 14. The sequencing here drew on PBMCs, taken before TCRalphabeta/CD19-depleted stem cell transplant. The TCR sequence derives from a boy younger than two with Wiskott-Aldrich syndrome, due to receive a stem cell transplant. The V gene is TRBV27, the J gene TRBJ2-7; 12 nucleotides match TRBD1. The chain's CDR3 is CASSLRGISGTGGNYEQYF. For the CDR3, the DNA is TGTGCCAGCAGTTTAAGGGGAATCTCCGGGACAGGGGGCAACTACGAGCAGTACTTC.